The 27 T cell receptor beta chains below were found in one sample sequenced in a study of T cell responses to AZD1222 COVID-19 vaccine. Only in-frame clones appear in the TCRdb table, and some are missing; sequencing was by immunoSEQ multiplex PCR. The data hold some 99,000 clones, with over 75% observed a single time. The input for sequencing was peripheral blood, taken on day 0 of MenACWY control vaccination. Source of these receptors: an adult in good health.

The rearrangement joins TRBV7-2 to TRBJ2-3; D unclear. V lost 2 bases and J lost 2, with 8 bases in between. Germline V gene lookup returns CDR1 SGHTA and CDR2 FQGNSA. The CDR3 length is 14 residues. Written as DNA, the CDR3 is TGTGCCAGCAGCTTACGGACGAACACAGATACGCAGTATTTT. Translation gives CASSLRTNTDTQYF. The full variable domain, completed using reference TRBV7-2 and TRBJ2-3, is GAGVSQSPSNKVTEKGKDVELRCDPISGHTALYWYRQSLGQGLEFLIYFQGNSAPDKSGLPSDRFSAERTGGSVSTLTIQRTQQEDSAVYLCASSLRTNTDTQYFGPGTRLTVL.

This clone was counted a few times. The chain couples TRBV6-1 to TRBJ1-2; 11 positions match TRBD1. This CDR3 contains 14 residues. V shed 5 bases and J 7 bases; nucleotides not matched to a gene: 6. Germline V gives CDR1 MNHNS, CDR2 SASEGT. Here the CDR3 DNA reads TGTGCCAGCAGTCCCGGACAGGGGGCAGGTGGCTACACCTTC. It specifies CASSPGQGAGGYTF.

The rearrangement joins TRBV9 to TRBJ2-2; D possibly corresponds to TRBD1 (5 bases). Trimming took 0 bases from V and 0 from J, leaving 12 bases between them. CDR3 length: 17 amino acids. Looked up from germline, CDR1 is SGDLS and CDR2 is YYNGEE. As DNA, the CDR3 is TGTGCCAGCAGCGTAGATGCTCTAGGGGCGAACACCGGGGAGCTGTTTTTT. Translating it yields CASSVDALGANTGELFF.

In DNA, the CDR3 is TGTGCCAGCAGGGGGACACCGAACACCGGGGAGCTGTTTTTT. This sequence encodes CASRGTPNTGELFF. The chain links TRBV28 to TRBJ2-2, with a tentative D call TRBD1 (6 bases). The CDR3 has 14 residues. Deletions cut 6 bases from V and 0 bases from J, with 8 bases between. Germline-derived CDR1 and CDR2 are MDHEN and SYDVKM.

The chain combines TRBV6-2 or TRBV6-3 with TRBJ1-5; D gene uncertain. The CDR3 runs to 12 residues. Germline CDR1 MNHEY, CDR2 SVGEGT. Deletions cut 6 bases from V and 4 bases from J, with 7 bases between. CDR3 sequence (DNA): TGTGCCAGCAGCCTGATGAATCAGCCCCAGCATTTT. Translating gives CASSLMNQPQHF.

J is TRBJ2-4 and V is TRBV27; 10 positions agree with TRBD1. The CDR3 extends over 15 amino acids. The V and J ends lost 2 bases and 4 bases, in that order; junction bases with no gene match: 2. Per the germline V gene, CDR1 is MNHEY and CDR2 is SMNVEV (reference sequence). The CDR3 DNA reads TGTGCCAGCAGTTTAATGGGACAGGGGAAAAACATTCAGTACTTC. Its translation: CASSLMGQGKNIQYF.

V usage is TRBV27 and J usage is TRBJ1-1; D might be TRBD1 (5 bases). CDR3 size: 16 residues. Looked up from germline, CDR1 is MNHEY and CDR2 is SMNVEV (reference sequence). Trimming left V 5 bases short and J 6 bases short, with 22 bases between. The CDR3 here is CASSPIGTRGFSEAFF. The DNA of the CDR3 is TGTGCCAGCAGTCCGATAGGTACACGGGGGTTTTCTGAAGCTTTCTTT.

The chain recombines TRBV2 with TRBJ1-5; 9 bases map to TRBD1. This CDR3 has 16 residues. Germline CDR1 SNHLY, CDR2 FYNNEI. The ends lost 4 bases at V and 1 base at J; junction bases unmatched: 5. The CDR3 loop reads CASSGGGQGSNQPQHF. The CDR3 DNA reads as TGTGCCAGCAGTGGCGGGGGACAGGGAAGCAATCAGCCCCAGCATTTT.

Only one count was recorded for this clone. V and J are TRBV11-2 and TRBJ2-5, with D unclear. CDR1 and CDR2 (germline): SGHAT, FQNNGV. CDR3 length equals 15 residues. With 5 bases removed from V and 1 base from J, the gap between germline ends came to 14 bases. The DNA of the CDR3 is TGTGCCAGCAGCCCCCCCGGTCCCGCCCAAGAGACCCAGTACTTC. As protein: CASSPPGPAQETQYF.

The chain has TRBV2 and TRBJ1-3; D gene unclear. V lost 6 bases, J lost 2 bases, and 11 bases lay in between. The CDR3 is 14 residues long. The germline gives CDR1 SNHLY, CDR2 FYNNEI. CDR3 protein: CASSMRPAGNTIYF. CDR3 coding DNA: TGTGCCAGCAGCATGAGGCCAGCTGGAAACACCATATATTTT.

This chain uses TRBV27 with TRBJ2-5, with D uncertain. V dropped 5 bases and J dropped 5 bases, with 15 bases sitting between them. Per germline, CDR1 MNHEY and CDR2 SMNVEV (reference sequence). The CDR3 length is 14 residues. The CDR3 DNA reads as TGTGCCAGCAGTCCGACCCTGGGTAGCGAGACCCAGTACTTC. Amino acid sequence: CASSPTLGSETQYF.

The V gene is TRBV7-6, the J gene TRBJ2-1; 8 nucleotides align to TRBD2. The CDR3 consists of 15 residues. Trimming took 2 bases from V and 1 from J; bases not matched to a gene: 1. Germline-derived CDR1 and CDR2 are SGHVS and FNYEAQ. CDR3 bases: TGTGCCAGCAGCTTACAGCGGGGGTCCTACAATGAGCAGTTCTTC. Its protein product is CASSLQRGSYNEQFF.

The V and J genes are TRBV5-1 and TRBJ1-3, with TRBD1 as a possible D gene (5 bases). The CDR3 totals 16 residues. CDR1 and CDR2 from the germline V gene are SGHRS and YFSETQ. Trimming shortened V by 2 bases and J by 4 bases, and 16 bases separated the two germline ends. CDR3 in amino acids: CASSFSLGATGNTIYF. CDR3 sequence (DNA): TGCGCCAGCAGCTTTTCCCTCGGGGCAACGGGAAACACCATATATTTT.

Here the CDR3 DNA reads TGTGCCTGGAGTGTACACAGCGCCAGTGAAGCTTTCTTT. As protein: CAWSVHSASEAFF. The rearrangement joins TRBV30 to TRBJ1-1; D not certain. Germline V lookup: CDR1 GTSNPN, CDR2 SVGIG (reference sequence). The V end was cut by 0 bases, the J end by 7 bases, with 12 bases between. CDR3 length: 13 amino acids.

The table lists this clone with many counts. This rearrangement joins TRBV6-1 to TRBJ1-5; D uncertain. CDR1 MNHNS and CDR2 SASEGT come from the germline V gene. CDR3 length: 16 amino acids. The V gene lost 0 bases and the J gene lost 2 bases, with 11 bases spanning the gap. CDR3 sequence (DNA): TGTGCCAGCAGTGAAGCCCAGGTGGTGGGCAATCAGCCCCAGCATTTT. This encodes CASSEAQVVGNQPQHF.

The chain combines TRBV15 with TRBJ2-7, with a possible D match to TRBD1 (6 bases). This CDR3 has 16 residues. Trimming pared 3 bases from V and 2 bases from J, leaving 17 bases between. The germline V gene has CDR1 LNHNV and CDR2 YYDKDF (reference sequence). CDR3 loop: CATSRERQVQPYEQYF. In DNA form, the CDR3 reads TGTGCCACCAGCAGGGAAAGACAGGTCCAGCCCTACGAGCAGTACTTC. Using reference TRBV15 and TRBJ2-7 for the parts outside the CDR3, the full variable domain is DAMVIQNPRYQVTQFGKPVTLSCSQTLNHNVMYWYQQKSSQAPKLLFHYYDKDFNNEADTPDNFQSRRPNTSFCFLDIRSPGLGDTAMYLCATSRERQVQPYEQYFGPGTRLTVT.

The J gene is TRBJ1-3, the V gene TRBV5-1; TRBD1 is a possible D gene (5 bases). Germline CDR1 reads SGHRS; CDR2 reads YFSETQ. The length of the CDR3 is 16 residues. The germline V and J ends were trimmed by 3 bases and 2 bases, with 15 bases remaining between them. The chain's CDR3 is CASSSQEGFPGNTIYF. The CDR3 DNA sequence: TGCGCCAGCAGCTCACAGGAAGGCTTTCCTGGAAACACCATATATTTT.

The genes are TRBV7-2 and TRBJ1-2, with D hard to call. The CDR3 runs to 11 residues. V gave up 5 bases and J gave up 7 bases, with 8 bases separating them. The germline V gene encodes CDR1 SGHTA and CDR2 FQGNSA. CDR3 in amino acids: CASSEYSGYTF. The CDR3 nucleotides are TGTGCCAGCAGCGAGTACAGTGGCTACACCTTC.

In its sample, this clone was seen a few times. The chain uses TRBV5-1 and TRBJ1-1; D ambiguous. Germline values: CDR1 SGHRS, CDR2 YFSETQ. The CDR3 runs to 13 residues. Trimming pared 2 bases from V and 1 base from J, leaving 6 bases between. CDR3 sequence (DNA): TGCGCCAGCAGCTTAAGACAGAACACTGAAGCTTTCTTT. Residues: CASSLRQNTEAFF.

The J gene is TRBJ1-6, the V gene TRBV4-1; possibly TRBD1 for D (5 bases). This CDR3 is built from 17 residues. V was clipped by 0 bases and J by 5 bases, with 14 bases between them. Germline assignment: CDR1 MGHRA and CDR2 YSYEKL. The CDR3 spells CASSQDGASLDNSPLHF. The CDR3 nucleotides read TGCGCCAGCAGCCAAGATGGGGCCAGCTTGGATAATTCACCCCTCCACTTT.

This clone was recorded only once. The V gene is TRBV3-1 (or the pseudogene TRBV3-2), the J gene TRBJ1-1; 8 positions agree with TRBD1. The CDR3 sequence is 12 residues long. Germline trimming cut 1 base from V and 12 bases from J; bases unmatched to any gene: 4. Germline V gene lookup returns CDR1 LGHDT and CDR2 YNNKEL (reference sequence). The CDR3, as DNA: TGTGCCAGCAGCCAAGGGGACAGGCCGTCTTTCTTT. Residues: CASSQGDRPSFF.

The rearrangement uses TRBV19 and TRBJ2-7, with a weak D call TRBD2 (6 bases). Germline CDR1 and CDR2: LNHDA and SQIVND (reference sequence). Trimming took off 2 bases at V and 3 bases at J, with 14 bases between the two ends. This CDR3 contains 15 residues. CDR3 sequence (DNA): TGTGCCAGTAGTATATTGGAGGGACGAGGCTACGAGCAGTACTTC. Translation: CASSILEGRGYEQYF.

The CDR3 DNA reads TGTGCCAGCAGTTCGGGACAGGGCAATCAGCCCCAGCATTTT. It yields the protein CASSSGQGNQPQHF. J is TRBJ1-5 and V is TRBV28; 8 nucleotides align to TRBD1. Trimming took 4 bases from V and 2 from J; bases not matched to a gene: 1. The CDR3 covers 14 residues. Germline CDR1 MDHEN, CDR2 SYDVKM.

In regard to this clone: The germline gene is not matched at one end of the junction; a read error may be the cause. This sequence joins TRBV3-1 (or the pseudogene TRBV3-2) and TRBJ2-5, with TRBD1 identical over 7 bases. Germline CDR1 and CDR2: LGHDT and YNNKEL (reference sequence). The length of the CDR3 is 13 residues. The CDR3 region is CASSQELGTEVHF. Here the CDR3 DNA reads TGTGCCAGCAGCCAAGAATTAGGGACAGAAGTTCACTTC.

The chain is built from TRBV13 and TRBJ1-1; D call uncertain. Trimming shortened V by 5 bases and J by 4 bases, and 11 bases separated the two germline ends. CDR3 length: 13 amino acids. CDR1 and CDR2 from the germline V gene are PRHDT and FYEKMQ (reference sequence). The CDR3, as DNA: TGTGCCAGCAGCGTCCAAAAGCTCACTGAAGCTTTCTTT. It is translated as CASSVQKLTEAFF.

The CDR3 DNA reads TGTGCCAGTAGTATAGAAGGGGTAATGGAACAGCCCCAGCATTTT. Residues: CASSIEGVMEQPQHF. This chain joins TRBV19 and TRBJ1-5, with a possible D match to TRBD1 (5 bases). In germline, CDR1 is LNHDA, CDR2 SQIVND (reference sequence). Between the trimmed V and J ends, which lost 0 bases and 7 bases, there was a span of 13 bases. The length of the CDR3 is 15 residues. The full variable domain, with the rest looked up from reference TRBV19 and TRBJ1-5, is DGGITQSPKYLFRKEGQNVTLSCEQNLNHDAMYWYRQDPGQGLRLIYYSQIVNDFQKGDIAEGYSVSREKKESFPLTVTSAQKNPTAFYLCASSIEGVMEQPQHFGDGTRLSIL.

The rearrangement joins TRBV10-3 to TRBJ1-6; TRBD1 matches 7 bases. CDR1 ENHRY and CDR2 SYGVKD come from the germline V gene. With V trimmed by 6 bases and J by 0 bases, 5 bases remained unmatched. The CDR3 covers 16 residues. CDR3 amino acids: CAISRQGSSYNSPLHF. The CDR3 DNA reads as TGTGCCATCAGCAGACAGGGTAGCTCCTATAATTCACCCCTCCACTTT.